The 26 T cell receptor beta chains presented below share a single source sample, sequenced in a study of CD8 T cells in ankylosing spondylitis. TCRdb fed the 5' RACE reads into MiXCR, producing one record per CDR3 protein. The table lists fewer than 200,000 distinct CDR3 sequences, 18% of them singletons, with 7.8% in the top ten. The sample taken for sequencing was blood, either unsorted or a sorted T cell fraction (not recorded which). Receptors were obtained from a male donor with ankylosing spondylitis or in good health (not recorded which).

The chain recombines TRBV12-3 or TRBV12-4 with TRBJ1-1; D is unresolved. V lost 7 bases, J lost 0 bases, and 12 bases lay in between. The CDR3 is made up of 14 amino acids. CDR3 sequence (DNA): TGTGCCAGCAATCCAGTCGGGGTGAACACTGAAGCTTTCTTT. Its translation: CASNPVGVNTEAFF.

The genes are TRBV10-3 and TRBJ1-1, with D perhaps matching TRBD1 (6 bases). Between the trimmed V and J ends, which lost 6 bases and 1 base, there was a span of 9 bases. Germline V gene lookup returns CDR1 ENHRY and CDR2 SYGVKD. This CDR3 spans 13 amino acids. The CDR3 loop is CAISRTENTEAFF. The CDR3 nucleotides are TGTGCCATCAGCAGGACAGAGAACACTGAAGCTTTCTTT.

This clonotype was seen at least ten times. The CDR3 loop reads CASIPLGRKNIQYF. The CDR3 region has the DNA TGTGCCAGCATCCCCCTTGGGAGAAAAAACATTCAGTACTTC. This chain uses TRBV28 with TRBJ2-4; D is possibly TRBD2 (5 bases). CDR1 MDHEN and CDR2 SYDVKM come from the germline V gene. Trimming took 7 bases from V and 4 from J, leaving 14 bases between them. The CDR3 runs 14 residues.

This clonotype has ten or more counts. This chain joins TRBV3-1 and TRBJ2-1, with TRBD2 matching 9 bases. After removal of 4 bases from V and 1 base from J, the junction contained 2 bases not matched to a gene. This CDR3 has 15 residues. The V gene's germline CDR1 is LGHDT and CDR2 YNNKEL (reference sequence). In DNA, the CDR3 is TGTGCCAGCAGCCGTCTAGCGGGGTCCTACAATGAGCAGTTCTTC. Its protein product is CASSRLAGSYNEQFF.

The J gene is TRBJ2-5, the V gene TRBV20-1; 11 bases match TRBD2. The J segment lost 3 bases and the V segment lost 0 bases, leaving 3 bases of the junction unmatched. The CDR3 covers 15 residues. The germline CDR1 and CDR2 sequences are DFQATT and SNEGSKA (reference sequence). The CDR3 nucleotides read TGCAGTGCTAGAGATACTAGCGGGAGAGAAGAGACCCAGTACTTC. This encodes CSARDTSGREETQYF.

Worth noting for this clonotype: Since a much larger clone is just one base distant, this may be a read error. The CDR3, as DNA: TGTACCATCAGTGAGTCGGAGGATGAGACCCAGTACTTC. Its protein product is CTISESEDETQYF. The rearrangement uses TRBV10-3 and TRBJ2-5; the D gene is possibly TRBD2 (5 bases). The CDR3 is made up of 13 amino acids. Per germline, CDR1 ENHRY and CDR2 SYGVKD.

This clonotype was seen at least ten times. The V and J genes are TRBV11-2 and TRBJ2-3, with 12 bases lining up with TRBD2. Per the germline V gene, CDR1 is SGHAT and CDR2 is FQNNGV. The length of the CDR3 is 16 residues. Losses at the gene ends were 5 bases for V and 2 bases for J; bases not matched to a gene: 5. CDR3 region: CASSRRLAGATDTQYF. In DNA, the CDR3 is TGTGCCAGCAGCCGGAGACTAGCGGGGGCCACAGATACGCAGTATTTT.

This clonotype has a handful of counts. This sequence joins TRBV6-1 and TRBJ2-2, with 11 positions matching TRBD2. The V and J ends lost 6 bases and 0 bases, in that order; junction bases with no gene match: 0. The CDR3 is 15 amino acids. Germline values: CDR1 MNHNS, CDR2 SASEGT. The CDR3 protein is CASRLAGANTGELFF. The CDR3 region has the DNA TGTGCCAGCAGACTAGCGGGGGCGAACACCGGGGAGCTGTTTTTT.

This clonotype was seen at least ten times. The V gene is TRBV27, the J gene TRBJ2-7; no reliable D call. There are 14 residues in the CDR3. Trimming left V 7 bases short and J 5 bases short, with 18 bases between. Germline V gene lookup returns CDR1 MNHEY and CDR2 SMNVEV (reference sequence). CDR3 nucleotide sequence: TGTGCCAGCACCCCGCGAGCGTGGTCTAACGAGCAGTACTTC. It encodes CASTPRAWSNEQYF.

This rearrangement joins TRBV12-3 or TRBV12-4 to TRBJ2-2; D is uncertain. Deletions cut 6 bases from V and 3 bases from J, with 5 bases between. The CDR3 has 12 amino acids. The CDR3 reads CASRPDTGELFF. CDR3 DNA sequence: TGTGCCAGCAGGCCGGACACCGGGGAGCTGTTTTTT.

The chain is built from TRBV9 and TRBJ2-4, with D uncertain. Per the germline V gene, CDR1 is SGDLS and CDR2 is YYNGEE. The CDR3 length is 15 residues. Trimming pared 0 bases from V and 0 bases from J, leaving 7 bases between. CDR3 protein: CASSVGWVAKNIQYF. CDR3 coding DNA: TGTGCCAGCAGCGTAGGTTGGGTAGCCAAAAACATTCAGTACTTC.

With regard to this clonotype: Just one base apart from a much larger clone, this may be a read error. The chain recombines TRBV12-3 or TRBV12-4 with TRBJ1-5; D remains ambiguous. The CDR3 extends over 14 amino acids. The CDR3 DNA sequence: TGTGTCAGCAGTTTGACGGAAGGCAATCAGCCCCAGCATTTT. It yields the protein CVSSLTEGNQPQHF.

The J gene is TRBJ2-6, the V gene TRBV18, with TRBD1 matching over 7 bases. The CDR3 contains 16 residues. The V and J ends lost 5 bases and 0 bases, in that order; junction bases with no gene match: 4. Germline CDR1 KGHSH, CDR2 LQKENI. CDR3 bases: TGTGCCAGCTCAATGGGACAGTCCTCTGGGGCCAACGTCCTGACTTTC. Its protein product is CASSMGQSSGANVLTF.

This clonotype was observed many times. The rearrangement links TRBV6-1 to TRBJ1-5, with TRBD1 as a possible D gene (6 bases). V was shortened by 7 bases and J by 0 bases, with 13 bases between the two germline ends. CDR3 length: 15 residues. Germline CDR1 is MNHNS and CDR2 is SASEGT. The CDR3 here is CASKLQGNSNQPQHF. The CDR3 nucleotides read TGTGCCAGCAAATTACAGGGAAATAGCAATCAGCCCCAGCATTTT.

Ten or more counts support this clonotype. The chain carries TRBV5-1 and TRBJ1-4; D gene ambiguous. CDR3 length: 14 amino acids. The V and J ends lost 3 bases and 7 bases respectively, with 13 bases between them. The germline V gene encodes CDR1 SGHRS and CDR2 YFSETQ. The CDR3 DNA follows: TGCGCCAGCAGCTACAGCCACGGAGGTGAAAAACTGTTTTTT. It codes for CASSYSHGGEKLFF. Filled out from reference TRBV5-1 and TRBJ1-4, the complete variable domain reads KAGVTQTPRYLIKTRGQQVTLSCSPISGHRSVSWYQQTPGQGLQFLFEYFSETQRNKGNFPGRFSGRQFSNSRSEMNVSTLELGDSALYLCASSYSHGGEKLFFGSGTQLSVL.

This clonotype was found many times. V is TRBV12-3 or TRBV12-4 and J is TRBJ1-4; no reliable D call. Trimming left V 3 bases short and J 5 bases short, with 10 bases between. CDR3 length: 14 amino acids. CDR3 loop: CASSLLGRNEKLFF. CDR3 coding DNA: TGTGCCAGCAGTTTGCTGGGCAGAAATGAAAAACTGTTTTTT.

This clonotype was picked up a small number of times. CDR3 amino acids: CASSPYYPVEKLFF. The DNA of the CDR3 is TGTGCCAGCTCACCTTATTATCCCGTCGAAAAACTGTTTTTT. The chain couples TRBV18 to TRBJ1-4; D gene unclear. The CDR3 is 14 amino acids. The V gene's germline CDR1 is KGHSH and CDR2 LQKENI. V lost 3 bases and J lost 8, with 13 bases in between.

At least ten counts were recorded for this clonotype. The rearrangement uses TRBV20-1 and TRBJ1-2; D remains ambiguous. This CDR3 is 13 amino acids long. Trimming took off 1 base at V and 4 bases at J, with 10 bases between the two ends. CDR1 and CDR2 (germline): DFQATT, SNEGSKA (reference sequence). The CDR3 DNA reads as TGCAGTGCTAGAGGCTCGGAGGGCTATGGCTACACCTTC. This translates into CSARGSEGYGYTF.

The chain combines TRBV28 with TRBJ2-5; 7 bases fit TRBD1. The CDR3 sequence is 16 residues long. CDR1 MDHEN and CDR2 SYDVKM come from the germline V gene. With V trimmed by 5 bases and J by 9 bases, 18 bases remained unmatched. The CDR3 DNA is TGTGCCAGCAGTCCCACGCGGACAGGAACCTCCGGGGCCCAGTACTTC. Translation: CASSPTRTGTSGAQYF.

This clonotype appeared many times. CDR3 nucleotide sequence: TGCGCCAGCAGCTCCAGGGGGGAGGGTAACAATGAGCAGTTCTTC. Translated, it gives CASSSRGEGNNEQFF. This sequence joins TRBV5-1 and TRBJ2-1; the D call may be TRBD1 or TRBD2 (7 bases each). The V gene lost 3 bases and the J gene lost 5 bases, with 15 bases spanning the gap. CDR3 length equals 15 residues. Germline loops: CDR1 SGHRS, CDR2 YFSETQ.

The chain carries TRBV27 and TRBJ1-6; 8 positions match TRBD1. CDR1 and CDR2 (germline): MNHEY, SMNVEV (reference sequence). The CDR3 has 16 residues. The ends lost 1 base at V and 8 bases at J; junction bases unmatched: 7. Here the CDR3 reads CASSLFPGTGHSPLHF. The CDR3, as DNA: TGTGCCAGCAGTTTATTTCCCGGGACAGGTCATTCACCCCTCCACTTT.

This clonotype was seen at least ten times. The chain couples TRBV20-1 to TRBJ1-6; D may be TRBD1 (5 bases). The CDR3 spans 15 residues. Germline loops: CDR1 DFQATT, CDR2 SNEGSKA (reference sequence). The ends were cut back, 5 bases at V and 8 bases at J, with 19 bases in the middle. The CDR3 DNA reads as TGCAGTGCTCCCAACCGAGGGGTAGGAGATTCACCCCTCCACTTT. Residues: CSAPNRGVGDSPLHF.

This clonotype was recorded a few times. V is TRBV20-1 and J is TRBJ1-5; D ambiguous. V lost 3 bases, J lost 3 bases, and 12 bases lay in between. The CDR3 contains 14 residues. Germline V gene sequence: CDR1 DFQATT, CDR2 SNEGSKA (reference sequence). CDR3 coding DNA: TGCAGTGCTAGGGAAGGGCGAGACAATCAGCCCCAGCATTTT. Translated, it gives CSAREGRDNQPQHF.

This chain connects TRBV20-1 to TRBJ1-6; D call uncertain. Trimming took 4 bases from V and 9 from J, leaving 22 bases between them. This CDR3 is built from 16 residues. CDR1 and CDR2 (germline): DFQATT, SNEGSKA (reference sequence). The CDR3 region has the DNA TGCAGTGCTAAACAGAGTGGACGGACCTGGGGTTCACCCCTCCACTTT. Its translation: CSAKQSGRTWGSPLHF.

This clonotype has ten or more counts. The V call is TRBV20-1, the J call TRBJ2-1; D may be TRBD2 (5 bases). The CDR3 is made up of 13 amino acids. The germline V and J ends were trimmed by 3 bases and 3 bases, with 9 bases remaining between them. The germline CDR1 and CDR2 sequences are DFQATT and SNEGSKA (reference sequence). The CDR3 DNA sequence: TGCAGTGCTAGCAACGCGGGCTACAATGAGCAGTTCTTC. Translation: CSASNAGYNEQFF.

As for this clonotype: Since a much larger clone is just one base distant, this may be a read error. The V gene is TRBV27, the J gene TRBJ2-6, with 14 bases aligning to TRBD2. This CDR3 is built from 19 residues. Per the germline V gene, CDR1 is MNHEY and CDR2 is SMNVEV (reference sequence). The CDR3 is CASSLWRGTSGSGANVQTF. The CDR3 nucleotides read TGTGCCAGCAGTTTATGGCGCGGGACTAGCGGGAGTGGGGCCAACGTCCAGACTTTC. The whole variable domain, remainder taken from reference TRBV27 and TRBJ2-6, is EAQVTQNPRYLITVTGKKLTVTCSQNMNHEYMSWYRQDPGLGLRQIYYSMNVEVTDKGDVPEGYKVSRKEKRNFPLILESPSPNQTSLYFCASSLWRGTSGSGANVQTFGAGSRLTVL.